These 24 T cell receptor beta chains were all obtained from the same sample, sequenced in a study of T-cell memory formation after mild COVID-19. TCRdb fed the 5' RACE reads into MiXCR, producing one record per CDR3 protein. This table holds around 530,000 distinct CDR3 sequences, less than 25% found once. The sequenced material came from PBMCs or a T cell subset sorted from them (not recorded which). Receptor source: an adult woman who had mild COVID-19 (a few samples of this study predate the infection). Cell type and time point are not known.

The chain has TRBV7-9 and TRBJ2-7; 7 bases are shared with TRBD2. Trimming cost V 5 bases and J 7 bases; bases outside gene matches: 2. The CDR3 spans 11 residues. CDR1 and CDR2 (germline): SEHNR, FQNEAQ (reference sequence). The CDR3 spells CASSGEGEQYF. CDR3 sequence (DNA): TGTGCCAGCAGCGGGGAGGGGGAGCAGTACTTC.

This clonotype was found many times. The chain joins TRBV5-1 to TRBJ1-1; 7 bases map to TRBD1. CDR3 length: 12 amino acids. The V gene end was trimmed by 4 bases and the J gene end by 8 bases; junction bases not matched to a gene: 5. CDR1 SGHRS and CDR2 YFSETQ come from the germline V gene. CDR3 bases: TGCGCCAGCAGCCCAGAGGGACAGGAAGCTTTCTTT. Its translation: CASSPEGQEAFF.

The rearrangement links TRBV6-5 to TRBJ2-7, with 9 bases identical to TRBD1. Germline CDR1 MNHEY, CDR2 SVGAGI. The length of the CDR3 is 14 residues. V lost 7 bases to trimming and J lost 2 bases; unmatched junction nucleotides: 6. CDR3 sequence reads: CASIRRDRAYEQYF. The CDR3 bases are TGTGCCAGCATTCGCCGGGACAGGGCCTACGAGCAGTACTTC.

V is TRBV18 and J is TRBJ2-1; unclear D gene. There are 16 residues in the CDR3. V was cut by 5 bases and J by 0 bases, with 14 bases left in between. The germline gives CDR1 KGHSH, CDR2 LQKENI. This chain's CDR3 is CASSWLPLSSYNEQFF. As DNA, the CDR3 is TGTGCCAGCTCATGGCTCCCTTTGAGCTCCTACAATGAGCAGTTCTTC.

The rearrangement uses TRBV20-1 and TRBJ1-3; D is ambiguous. V dropped 0 bases and J dropped 1 base, with 10 bases sitting between them. CDR1 DFQATT and CDR2 SNEGSKA come from the germline V gene (reference sequence). The CDR3 length is 15 residues. The CDR3 nucleotides are TGCAGTGCTAGAGATCTTGGAGGTTCTGGAAACACCATATATTTT. This sequence encodes CSARDLGGSGNTIYF.

This chain joins TRBV4-3 and TRBJ2-7, with 8 bases that match TRBD1. The V gene end was trimmed by 4 bases and the J gene end by 6 bases; junction bases not matched to a gene: 8. Germline CDR1 LGHNA, CDR2 YSLEER. The CDR3 spans 14 residues. The CDR3 loop reads CASSRTGTKTEQYF. As DNA, the CDR3 is TGCGCCAGCAGCCGGACAGGGACAAAAACCGAGCAGTACTTC.

The rearrangement uses TRBV19 and TRBJ2-1, with D possibly TRBD1 on 5 matching bases. Germline CDR1 LNHDA, CDR2 SQIVND (reference sequence). There are 14 residues in the CDR3. Trimming stripped 7 bases from V and 7 bases from J, with 17 bases between. The CDR3 DNA sequence: TGTGCCAGTACCAGACAGTCCGGTGGGAATGAGCAGTTCTTC. Translating gives CASTRQSGGNEQFF.

This clonotype was counted many times. The rearrangement joins TRBV12-3 or TRBV12-4 to TRBJ2-1, with D possibly being TRBD2 (7 bases). V was cut by 4 bases and J by 5 bases, with 12 bases left in between. The CDR3 extends over 14 amino acids. Here the CDR3 reads CASSWGGGDNEQFF. DNA for the CDR3: TGTGCCAGCAGTTGGGGGGGCGGGGACAATGAGCAGTTCTTC.

The CDR3, as DNA: TGTGCCAGCAGCTTAGTATACCGGCGTGATGAGCAGTTCTTC. It encodes CASSLVYRRDEQFF. The chain has TRBV7-6 and TRBJ2-1; D is unclear. CDR3 length equals 14 residues. Germline CDR1 reads SGHVS; CDR2 reads FNYEAQ. V lost 1 base to trimming and J lost 8 bases, with 12 bases between them.

This clonotype has a count of ten or more. The chain employs TRBV29-1 and TRBJ2-1, with a weak D call TRBD1 (7 bases). The CDR3 contains 16 residues. Per germline, CDR1 SQVTM and CDR2 ANQGSEA. The V and J ends lost 3 bases and 5 bases respectively, with 20 bases between them. CDR3 in DNA: TGCAGCGTTGACGAAGACTCAGGGGGACTTGACAATGAGCAGTTCTTC. Residues: CSVDEDSGGLDNEQFF.

The genes are TRBV5-1 and TRBJ2-3; 8 bases agree with TRBD2. The CDR3 has 14 residues. With 7 bases clipped from V and 2 bases from J, the junction kept 6 bases outside the gene matches. Germline CDR1 and CDR2: SGHRS and YFSETQ. CDR3 coding DNA: TGCGCCAGCCGTAGCGGGGCCCCCACAGATACGCAGTATTTT. Its protein product is CASRSGAPTDTQYF.

The genes are TRBV7-9 and TRBJ2-7; D is possibly TRBD1 (6 bases). The CDR3 is 15 residues long. V shed 1 base and J shed 6 bases, with 16 bases lying between them. Looked up from germline, CDR1 is SEHNR and CDR2 is FQNEAQ (reference sequence). The CDR3, as DNA: TGTGCCAGCAGCTTAGTTGGTCAGGGGTTGGCCGAGCAGTACTTC. It is translated as CASSLVGQGLAEQYF.

The sample holds a few counts of this clonotype. In DNA form, the CDR3 reads TGTGCCAGCAGCCAACACGTGAACACTGAAGCTTTCTTT. Residues: CASSQHVNTEAFF. V usage is TRBV6-5 and J usage is TRBJ1-1, with D hard to call. The CDR3 loop spans 13 amino acids. Per the germline V gene, CDR1 is MNHEY and CDR2 is SVGAGI. V lost 6 bases and J 0 bases, leaving 8 bases between the germline ends.

The genes are TRBV6-6 and TRBJ2-6; no clear D. Per the germline V gene, CDR1 is MNHNY and CDR2 is SVGAGI (reference sequence). V lost 7 bases and J lost 0, with 10 bases in between. The CDR3 length is 15 residues. The CDR3 DNA reads as TGTGCCAGCATCAACGAGAACTCTGGGGCCAACGTCCTGACTTTC. Amino acid sequence: CASINENSGANVLTF.

The rearrangement joins TRBV5-1 to TRBJ2-1; D possibly corresponds to TRBD1 (7 bases). Looked up from germline, CDR1 is SGHRS and CDR2 is YFSETQ. V was clipped by 4 bases and J by 5 bases, with 34 bases between them. This CDR3 has 21 amino acids. The CDR3 protein is CASSPSLTGLARDFSDNEQFF. CDR3 sequence (DNA): TGCGCCAGCAGCCCCTCTTTGACAGGGCTCGCGCGGGATTTTAGCGACAATGAGCAGTTCTTC.

This clonotype has a handful of counts. This sequence joins TRBV5-1 and TRBJ2-1; a weak D match, TRBD2 (5 bases). V was trimmed by 4 bases and J by 5 bases, leaving 13 bases between them. CDR3 length: 14 amino acids. Germline CDR1 is SGHRS and CDR2 is YFSETQ. DNA for the CDR3: TGCGCCAGCAGCGTGGATACTAGGAACAATGAGCAGTTCTTC. Its protein product is CASSVDTRNNEQFF. The full variable domain, completed using reference TRBV5-1 and TRBJ2-1, is KAGVTQTPRYLIKTRGQQVTLSCSPISGHRSVSWYQQTPGQGLQFLFEYFSETQRNKGNFPGRFSGRQFSNSRSEMNVSTLELGDSALYLCASSVDTRNNEQFFGPGTRLTVL.

This chain links TRBV20-1 with TRBJ1-3; possible D gene TRBD1, 5 bases. Germline V gives CDR1 DFQATT, CDR2 SNEGSKA (reference sequence). Between the trimmed V and J ends, which lost 6 bases and 2 bases, there was a span of 11 bases. The CDR3 contains 13 residues. The CDR3: CSAAGFTGNTIYF. The CDR3 region has the DNA TGCAGTGCCGCAGGGTTCACTGGAAACACCATATATTTT.

V and J are TRBV5-1 and TRBJ1-5, with a possible D match to TRBD1 (5 bases). Trimming left V 2 bases short and J 5 bases short, with 14 bases between. Germline V lookup: CDR1 SGHRS, CDR2 YFSETQ. The CDR3 loop spans 15 amino acids. The CDR3 is CASSLGTLEDQPQHF. DNA of the CDR3: TGCGCCAGCAGCTTAGGGACCTTGGAAGATCAGCCCCAGCATTTT.

V and J are TRBV3-1 and TRBJ1-5; no clear D gene. There are 15 residues in the CDR3. In germline, CDR1 is LGHDT, CDR2 YNNKEL (reference sequence). V dropped 0 bases and J dropped 3 bases, with 9 bases sitting between them. The CDR3 coding sequence is TGTGCCAGCAGCCAAGATCTTAAGTTCAATCAGCCCCAGCATTTT. Protein: CASSQDLKFNQPQHF.

The J gene is TRBJ2-3, the V gene TRBV11-1; possible D gene TRBD1, 6 bases. In germline, CDR1 is SGHAT, CDR2 FQDESV (reference sequence). The V end was cut by 6 bases, the J end by 4 bases, with 17 bases between. The CDR3 is made up of 15 amino acids. The CDR3: CASRRTESNPDTQYF. CDR3 coding DNA: TGTGCCAGCAGAAGGACAGAATCCAACCCAGATACGCAGTATTTT.

The table lists this clonotype with many counts. The chain employs TRBV12-3 or TRBV12-4 and TRBJ2-5; perhaps D is TRBD1 or TRBD2 (5 bases each). Trimming took 3 bases from V and 4 from J, leaving 12 bases between them. The CDR3 sequence is 14 residues long. The CDR3 loop is CASSFRAGRETQYF. The CDR3 coding sequence is TGTGCCAGCAGTTTTCGGGCAGGGAGAGAGACCCAGTACTTC.

This clonotype has more than one count but fewer than ten. The chain combines TRBV10-2 with TRBJ2-7; 7 bases match TRBD2. CDR3 length equals 14 residues. V shed 6 bases and J 1 base; nucleotides not matched to a gene: 6. Germline values: CDR1 WSHSY, CDR2 SAAADI. CDR3 region: CASRRRGESYEQYF. Written as DNA, the CDR3 is TGCGCCAGCAGGCGCCGGGGGGAGTCCTACGAGCAGTACTTC.

The CDR3 loop is CASSLDHAPSGNTIYF. As DNA, the CDR3 is TGTGCCAGCAGCTTAGATCACGCCCCCTCTGGAAACACCATATATTTT. The chain is built from TRBV11-3 and TRBJ1-3; no reliable D call. Trimming took 0 bases from V and 0 from J, leaving 9 bases between them. CDR3 length: 16 amino acids. The germline V gene has CDR1 SGHNT and CDR2 YENEEA.

There are a few counts of this clonotype. The chain is built from TRBV5-1 and TRBJ2-7; 7 bases fit TRBD1. This CDR3 has 14 amino acids. Germline CDR1 SGHRS, CDR2 YFSETQ. V shed 4 bases, J shed 5 bases, and the junction held 9 bases outside the gene matches. Here the CDR3 reads CASSPMTGSHEQYF. As DNA, the CDR3 is TGCGCCAGCAGCCCGATGACAGGGAGCCACGAGCAGTACTTC. Filled out from reference TRBV5-1 and TRBJ2-7, the complete variable domain reads KAGVTQTPRYLIKTRGQQVTLSCSPISGHRSVSWYQQTPGQGLQFLFEYFSETQRNKGNFPGRFSGRQFSNSRSEMNVSTLELGDSALYLCASSPMTGSHEQYFGPGTRLTVT.